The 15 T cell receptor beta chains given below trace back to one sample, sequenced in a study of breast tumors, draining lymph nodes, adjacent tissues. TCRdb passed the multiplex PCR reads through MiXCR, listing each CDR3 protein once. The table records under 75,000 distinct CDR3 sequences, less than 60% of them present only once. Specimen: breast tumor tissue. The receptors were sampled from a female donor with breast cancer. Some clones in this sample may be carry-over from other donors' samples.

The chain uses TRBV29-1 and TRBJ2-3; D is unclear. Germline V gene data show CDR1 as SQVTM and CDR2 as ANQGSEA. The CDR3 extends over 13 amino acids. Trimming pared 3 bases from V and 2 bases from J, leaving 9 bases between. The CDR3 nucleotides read TGCAGCGTTGATTGGGGTGTCACAGATACGCAGTATTTT. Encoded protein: CSVDWGVTDTQYF.

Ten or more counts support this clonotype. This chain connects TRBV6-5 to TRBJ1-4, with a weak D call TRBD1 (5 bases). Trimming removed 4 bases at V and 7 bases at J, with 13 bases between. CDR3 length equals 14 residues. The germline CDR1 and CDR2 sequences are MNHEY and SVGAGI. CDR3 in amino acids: CASSSGSSGEKLFF. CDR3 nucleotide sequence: TGTGCCAGCAGTTCAGGGAGTTCGGGTGAAAAACTGTTTTTT.

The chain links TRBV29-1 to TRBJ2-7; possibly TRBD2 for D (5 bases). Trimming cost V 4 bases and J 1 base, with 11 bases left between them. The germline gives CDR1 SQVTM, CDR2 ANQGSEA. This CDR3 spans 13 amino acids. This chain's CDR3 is CSVVGERSYEQYF. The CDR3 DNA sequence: TGCAGCGTTGTTGGGGAGCGGTCCTACGAGCAGTACTTC.

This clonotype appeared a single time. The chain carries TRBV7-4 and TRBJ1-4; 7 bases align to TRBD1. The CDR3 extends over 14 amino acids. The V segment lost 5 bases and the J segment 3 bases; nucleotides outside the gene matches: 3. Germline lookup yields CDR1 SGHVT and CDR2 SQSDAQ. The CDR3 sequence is CASSNRGSNEKLFF. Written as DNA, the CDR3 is TGTGCCAGCAGCAACAGGGGATCTAATGAAAAACTGTTTTTT.

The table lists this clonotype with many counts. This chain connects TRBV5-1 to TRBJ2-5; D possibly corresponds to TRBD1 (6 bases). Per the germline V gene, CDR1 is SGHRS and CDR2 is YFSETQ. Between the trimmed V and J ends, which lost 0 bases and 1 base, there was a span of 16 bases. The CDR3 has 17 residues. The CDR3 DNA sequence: TGCGCCAGCAGCTTGGGGTTGGACAGACACCTCCAAGAGACCCAGTACTTC. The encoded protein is CASSLGLDRHLQETQYF.

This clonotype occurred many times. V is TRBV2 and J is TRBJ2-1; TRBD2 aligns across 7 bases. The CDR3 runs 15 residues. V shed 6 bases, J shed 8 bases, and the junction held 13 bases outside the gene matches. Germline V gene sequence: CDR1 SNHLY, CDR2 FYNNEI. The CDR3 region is CASSWVGVGGDEQFF. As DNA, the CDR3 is TGTGCCAGCAGCTGGGTGGGGGTTGGGGGGGATGAGCAGTTCTTC.

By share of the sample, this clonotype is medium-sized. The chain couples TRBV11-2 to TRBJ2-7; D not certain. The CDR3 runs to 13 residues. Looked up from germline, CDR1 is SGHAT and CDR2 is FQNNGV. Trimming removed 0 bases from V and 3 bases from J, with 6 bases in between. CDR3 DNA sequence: TGTGCCAGCAGCTTAGATAGTGGCTACGAGCAGTACTTC. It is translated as CASSLDSGYEQYF.

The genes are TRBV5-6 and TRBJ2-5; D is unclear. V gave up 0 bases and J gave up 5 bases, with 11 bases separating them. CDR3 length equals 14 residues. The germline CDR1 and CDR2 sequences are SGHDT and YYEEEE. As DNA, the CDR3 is TGTGCCAGCAGCTTGGTTGTGGCCCAGGAGACCCAGTACTTC. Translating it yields CASSLVVAQETQYF.

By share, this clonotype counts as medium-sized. For the CDR3, the DNA is TGTGCCAGTAGTACCTCACGAGGGGGCTCATACGAGCAGTACTTC. This codes for CASSTSRGGSYEQYF. The rearrangement links TRBV19 to TRBJ2-7, with 7 bases matching TRBD1. The CDR3 extends over 15 amino acids. The V gene's germline CDR1 is LNHDA and CDR2 SQIVND (reference sequence). Trimming took 4 bases from V and 4 from J; bases not matched to a gene: 10.

The CDR3 region is CASSPLKWTGERGYEQYF. DNA of the CDR3: TGTGCCAGCAGCCCCTTAAAATGGACCGGGGAGAGAGGGTACGAGCAGTACTTC. V and J are TRBV11-2 and TRBJ2-7, with a weak D call TRBD2 (5 bases). V lost 5 bases to trimming and J lost 4 bases, with 27 bases between them. Germline V lookup: CDR1 SGHAT, CDR2 FQNNGV. The CDR3 has 18 residues.

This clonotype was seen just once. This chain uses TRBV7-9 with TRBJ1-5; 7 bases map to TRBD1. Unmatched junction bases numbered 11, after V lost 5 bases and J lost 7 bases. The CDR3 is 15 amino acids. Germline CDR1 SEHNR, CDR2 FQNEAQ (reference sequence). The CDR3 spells CASSGSGTDGQPQHF. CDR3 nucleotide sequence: TGTGCCAGCAGCGGATCCGGGACAGATGGACAGCCCCAGCATTTT. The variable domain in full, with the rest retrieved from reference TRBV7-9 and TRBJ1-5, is DTGVSQNPRHKITKRGQNVTFRCDPISEHNRLYWYRQTLGQGPEFLTYFQNEAQLEKSRLLSDRFSAERPKGSFSTLEIQRTEQGDSAMYLCASSGSGTDGQPQHFGDGTRLSIL.

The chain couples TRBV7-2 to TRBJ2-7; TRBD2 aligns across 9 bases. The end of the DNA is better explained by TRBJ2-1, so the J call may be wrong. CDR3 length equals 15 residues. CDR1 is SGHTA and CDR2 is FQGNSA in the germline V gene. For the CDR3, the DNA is TGTGCCAGCAGCTTAATTAGCGGGAGCTCCTACAAGCAGTTCTTC. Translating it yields CASSLISGSSYKQFF.

CDR3 sequence (DNA): TGCGCCAGCAGCTGGGGAGGGAACGAGCAGTACTTC. The encoded protein is CASSWGGNEQYF. The rearrangement joins TRBV5-1 to TRBJ2-7, with 7 bases identical to TRBD2. V was pared by 3 bases and J by 5 bases, with 2 bases of the junction left unmatched. The CDR3 loop spans 12 amino acids. Germline V gives CDR1 SGHRS, CDR2 YFSETQ.

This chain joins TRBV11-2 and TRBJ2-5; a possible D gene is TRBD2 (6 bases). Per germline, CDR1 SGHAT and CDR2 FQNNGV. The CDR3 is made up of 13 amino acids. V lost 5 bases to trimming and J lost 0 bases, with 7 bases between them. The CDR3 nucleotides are TGTGCCAGCAGCGGGGGGAACCAAGAGACCCAGTACTTC. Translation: CASSGGNQETQYF. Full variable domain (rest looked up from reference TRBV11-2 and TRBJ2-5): EAGVAQSPRYKIIEKRQSVAFWCNPISGHATLYWYQQILGQGPKLLIQFQNNGVVDDSQLPKDRFSAERLKGVDSTLKIQPAKLEDSAVYLCASSGGNQETQYFGPGTRLLVL.

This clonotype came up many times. The CDR3 DNA sequence: TGTGCCAGCAGTCACAACATGGGGGCGGGTCAGCCCCAGCATTTT. This gives the protein CASSHNMGAGQPQHF. The chain uses TRBV7-2 and TRBJ1-5; perhaps TRBD1 as D (6 bases). The CDR3 covers 15 residues. The V and J ends lost 6 bases and 6 bases respectively, with 18 bases between them. Germline CDR1 is SGHTA and CDR2 is FQGNSA.